This T cell receptor (beta chain) was sequenced during a study of control samples from healthy donors and cancer patients (TCRdb year 2020). To note about this clone: It has no known antigen specificity. Qualities for individual bases were not recorded, and no much larger clone is one base off.

V is pared back by 0 bases and J by 4 bases, with 9 bases lying between the germline termini. The CDR3, from cysteine to phenylalanine, totals 14 residues. Just CDR3 DNA is preserved here, 42 bases in frame from base 1. CDR1 and CDR2 are drawn from the germline V gene (reference sequence): LGHDT, YNNKEL. The receptor library was made with the immunoSEQ multiplex PCR assay. Sourced from immuneACCESS, this table was stored by TCRdb with only in-frame sequences that have V and J called. A share of the clones is absent; for the studies checked, an unresolved V gene accounts for under half, and the remainder has no known explanation. The sample table lists about 130,000 clones, approximately 90% of them with a count of one. The ten largest clones represent roughly 2.1% of the sample.

This clonotype originated in a woman aged 50 to 60 in good health. Recombination joined TRBV3-1 (or the pseudogene TRBV3-2) with TRBJ2-5; the D gene is perhaps TRBD1 or TRBD2, as each covers 5 bases. Sample: blood. The CDR3 sequence is CASSQDRGRETQYF. The nucleotide sequence is given as TGTGCCAGCAGCCAAGATCGGGGCCGAGAGACCCAGTACTTC.